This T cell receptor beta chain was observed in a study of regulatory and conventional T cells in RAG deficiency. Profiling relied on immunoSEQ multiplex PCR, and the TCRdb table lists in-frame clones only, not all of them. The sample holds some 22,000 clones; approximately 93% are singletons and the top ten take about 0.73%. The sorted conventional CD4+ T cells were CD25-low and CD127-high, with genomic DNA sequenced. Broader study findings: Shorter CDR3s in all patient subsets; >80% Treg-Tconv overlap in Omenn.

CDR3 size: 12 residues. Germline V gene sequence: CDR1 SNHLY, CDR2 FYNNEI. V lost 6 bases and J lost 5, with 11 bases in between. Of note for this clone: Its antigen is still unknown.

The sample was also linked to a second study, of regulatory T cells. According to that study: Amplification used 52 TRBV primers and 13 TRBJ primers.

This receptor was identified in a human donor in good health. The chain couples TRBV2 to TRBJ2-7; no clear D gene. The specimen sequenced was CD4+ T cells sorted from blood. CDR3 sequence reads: CASRKQRNEQYF. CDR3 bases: TGTGCCAGCAGGAAACAGAGGAACGAGCAGTACTTC.